The 30 T cell receptor beta chains below come from one sample, sequenced in a study of blood T cells in healthy people across ages. A second 7 to 11 cycle PCR used barcoded and J-beta primers. TCRdb itself ran the 5' RACE reads through MiXCR, one entry per CDR3 protein. The sample consists of roughly 2 million distinct CDR3 sequences, less than 50% of them appearing once. Sequences were obtained from blood. The receptors here all came from a woman aged 40 to 49 in good health.

This clonotype has more than one count but fewer than ten. V usage is TRBV2 and J usage is TRBJ2-1, with TRBD1 matching 10 bases. With V trimmed by 7 bases and J by 5 bases, 8 bases remained unmatched. The CDR3 is 15 amino acids. CDR1 and CDR2 from the germline V gene are SNHLY and FYNNEI. The CDR3 is CASNGLGTGDNEQFF. As DNA, the CDR3 is TGTGCCAGCAATGGTTTAGGGACAGGGGACAATGAGCAGTTCTTC.

The DNA of the CDR3 is TGTGCCAGCAGCTTAGTTCTAGCGGGGGTTGAGCAGTACTTC. Amino acid sequence: CASSLVLAGVEQYF. This chain uses TRBV7-3 with TRBJ2-7; 10 bases agree with TRBD2. The CDR3 loop spans 14 amino acids. J was trimmed by 7 bases and V by 2 bases; bases with no gene match: 5. CDR1 is SGHTA, CDR2 FQGTGA, per germline.

CDR3: CASSLIGQTSGAVGDEQFF. Here the CDR3 DNA reads TGTGCCAGCAGCTTAATAGGCCAGACTAGCGGGGCCGTAGGGGATGAGCAGTTCTTC. The gene calls are TRBV7-3 and TRBJ2-1; 11 nucleotides align to TRBD2. CDR1 and CDR2 from the germline V gene are SGHTA and FQGTGA. Germline trimming cut 1 base from V and 8 bases from J; bases unmatched to any gene: 16. This CDR3 region has 19 residues.

This clonotype was picked up a small number of times. The chain carries TRBV24-1 and TRBJ1-2, with 7 bases lining up with TRBD1. Unmatched junction bases numbered 8, after V lost 3 bases and J lost 5 bases. The germline V gene has CDR1 KGHDR and CDR2 SFDVKD. CDR3 size: 15 residues. CDR3 residues: CATSDPRTGGYGYTF. The CDR3, as DNA: TGTGCCACCAGTGATCCCCGGACAGGAGGATATGGCTACACCTTC.

The chain combines TRBV4-2 with TRBJ2-7, with a weak D call TRBD2 (6 bases). The CDR3 runs to 16 residues. Germline V lookup: CDR1 LGHNA, CDR2 YNFKEQ. V lost 0 bases and J lost 3, with 15 bases in between. The CDR3 region has the DNA TGTGCCAGCAGCCAAGAGGAGGGGAGATTATACTACGAGCAGTACTTC. Protein sequence: CASSQEEGRLYYEQYF.

The V call is TRBV24-1, the J call TRBJ2-1; the match to TRBD2 covers 16 bases. Trimming took 4 bases from V and 11 from J; bases not matched to a gene: 4. The CDR3 sequence is 15 residues long. Per germline, CDR1 KGHDR and CDR2 SFDVKD. The CDR3 sequence is CATSDSGLAGGKQFF. DNA of the CDR3: TGTGCCACCAGTGACTCGGGACTAGCGGGGGGGAAGCAGTTCTTC.

This clonotype was observed a handful of times. The V and J genes are TRBV14 and TRBJ2-7; D not certain. The germline V gene has CDR1 SGHDN and CDR2 FVKESK. This CDR3 region has 14 residues. V was trimmed by 6 bases and J by 3 bases, leaving 15 bases between them. CDR3 region: CASSLGQVRYEQYF. In DNA form, the CDR3 reads TGTGCCAGCAGTCTCGGGCAGGTCCGCTACGAGCAGTACTTC.

The chain has TRBV29-1 and TRBJ2-3; D might be TRBD2 (6 bases). V was cut by 4 bases and J by 1 base, with 9 bases left in between. Germline CDR1 reads SQVTM; CDR2 reads ANQGSEA. The CDR3 covers 13 residues. The CDR3, as DNA: TGCAGCGTTGGGCGGGATCGCACAGATACGCAGTATTTT. Translating gives CSVGRDRTDTQYF.

This clonotype was seen more than once but under ten times. The chain combines TRBV5-1 with TRBJ2-3; D gene uncertain. The germline V gene has CDR1 SGHRS and CDR2 YFSETQ. CDR3 size: 11 residues. Deletions cut 5 bases from V and 3 bases from J, with 4 bases between. The CDR3: CASRWTDTQYF. The CDR3 DNA follows: TGCGCCAGCAGATGGACAGATACGCAGTATTTT.

This clonotype was recorded once. This chain joins TRBV20-1 and TRBJ1-5, with a tentative D call TRBD1 (5 bases). Germline CDR1 DFQATT, CDR2 SNEGSKA (reference sequence). The CDR3 has 14 residues. Trimming left V 5 bases short and J 0 bases short, with 11 bases between. CDR3 region: CSAPPGYSNQPQHF. CDR3 nucleotides: TGCAGTGCTCCTCCAGGGTATAGCAATCAGCCCCAGCATTTT.

This rearrangement joins TRBV11-2 to TRBJ1-2, with TRBD1 matching over 8 bases. Looked up from germline, CDR1 is SGHAT and CDR2 is FQNNGV. The CDR3 spans 15 residues. V shed 2 bases and J 5 bases; nucleotides not matched to a gene: 7. CDR3 residues: CASSLRQGAIYGYTF. CDR3 coding DNA: TGTGCCAGCAGCTTACGTCAGGGGGCGATTTATGGCTACACCTTC.

CDR3 DNA: TGTGCCAGCAGTATCCGAGCTAGCGGGGGAAAGACCCAGTACTTC. Its protein is CASSIRASGGKTQYF. The chain has TRBV7-2 and TRBJ2-5; TRBD2 agrees at 10 bases. J was trimmed by 6 bases and V by 6 bases; bases with no gene match: 10. The germline CDR1 and CDR2 sequences are SGHTA and FQGNSA. The CDR3 is 15 residues long.

V gene TRBV7-9 combines with J gene TRBJ1-2; D gene uncertain. This CDR3 comprises 13 residues. V was pared by 6 bases and J by 3 bases, with 11 bases between. The V gene's germline CDR1 is SEHNR and CDR2 FQNEAQ (reference sequence). CDR3 sequence reads: CASSLNNDYGYTF. CDR3 DNA: TGTGCCAGCAGTCTTAACAACGACTATGGCTACACCTTC.

The J gene is TRBJ2-1, the V gene TRBV28; 9 bases are shared with TRBD2. From germline, CDR1 is MDHEN and CDR2 SYDVKM. This CDR3 spans 14 amino acids. V shed 6 bases and J 6 bases; nucleotides not matched to a gene: 6. The CDR3 DNA reads as TGTGCCAGCAGGTCTAGCGGGGTGATCAATGAGCAGTTCTTC. This codes for CASRSSGVINEQFF.

The chain carries TRBV4-1 and TRBJ1-6; unclear D gene. Between the trimmed V and J ends, which lost 1 base and 7 bases, there was a span of 11 bases. CDR1 is MGHRA, CDR2 YSYEKL, per germline. The CDR3 contains 15 residues. The CDR3 spells CASSQGVLENSPLHF. The DNA for the CDR3 is TGCGCCAGCAGCCAAGGGGTCCTAGAGAATTCACCCCTCCACTTT.

A single count supports this clonotype. The chain combines TRBV9 with TRBJ1-2; 7 nucleotides agree with TRBD1. V lost 4 bases, J lost 3 bases, and 6 bases stayed unmatched. The germline V gene has CDR1 SGDLS and CDR2 YYNGEE. The CDR3 loop spans 14 amino acids. DNA of the CDR3: TGTGCCAGCAGCCGGGACAGAGACGACTATGGCTACACCTTC. Amino acids: CASSRDRDDYGYTF.

The genes are TRBV20-1 and TRBJ2-4; TRBD1 or TRBD2 may be the D gene (5 bases each). The V and J ends lost 0 bases and 9 bases respectively, with 18 bases between them. The germline gives CDR1 DFQATT, CDR2 SNEGSKA (reference sequence). This CDR3 has 15 residues. The CDR3 loop is CSARDKRGADVIQYF. The CDR3 DNA sequence: TGCAGTGCTAGAGATAAGAGAGGGGCTGATGTCATTCAGTACTTC.

As for this clonotype: The junction does not match germline at one end; this may be a read error. The V call is TRBV3-1, the J call TRBJ2-5; the D is unclear. The CDR3 length is 14 residues. Germline V gene sequence: CDR1 LGHDT, CDR2 YNNKEL (reference sequence). This CDR3 is CASSQDPHHETQYF. Here the CDR3 DNA reads TGTGCCAGCAGCCAAGATCCCCACCACGAGACCCAGTACTTC.

The chain couples TRBV6-5 to TRBJ2-1; 7 bases agree with TRBD2. The V gene's germline CDR1 is MNHEY and CDR2 SVGAGI. V lost 5 bases and J lost 9; bases outside the gene matches: 7. The CDR3 has 13 amino acids. This CDR3 is CASSAWTSPEQFF. The CDR3 DNA follows: TGTGCCAGCAGTGCGTGGACTAGTCCTGAGCAGTTCTTC.

The chain has TRBV11-1 and TRBJ2-7, with a possible D match to TRBD2 (5 bases). Germline assignment: CDR1 SGHAT and CDR2 FQDESV (reference sequence). The V gene lost 4 bases and the J gene lost 2 bases, with 12 bases spanning the gap. The CDR3 covers 14 residues. The CDR3 loop is CASSWGAGTYEQYF. The CDR3 nucleotides are TGTGCCAGCAGCTGGGGAGCCGGAACCTACGAGCAGTACTTC.

This clonotype turned up a few times. The V call is TRBV7-2, the J call TRBJ2-5, with a tentative D call TRBD1 (5 bases). The germline V and J ends were trimmed by 4 bases and 7 bases, with 19 bases remaining between them. Germline CDR1 and CDR2: SGHTA and FQGNSA. This CDR3 has 15 residues. CDR3 amino acids: CASSSSQGSITTQYF. CDR3 sequence (DNA): TGTGCCAGCAGCTCCTCTCAGGGCTCGATAACGACCCAGTACTTC.

The V and J genes are TRBV20-1 and TRBJ1-5, with TRBD1 matching over 8 bases. The germline CDR1 and CDR2 sequences are DFQATT and SNEGSKA (reference sequence). V lost 0 bases, J lost 7 bases, and 8 bases stayed unmatched. The CDR3 is made up of 15 amino acids. The CDR3 DNA reads as TGCAGTGCTAGAGAGGGGGGGACAGGTAAACAGCCCCAGCATTTT. Encoded protein: CSAREGGTGKQPQHF.

J is TRBJ2-4 and V is TRBV20-1; D might be TRBD1 (6 bases). The germline V and J ends were trimmed by 0 bases and 13 bases, with 22 bases remaining between them. The V gene's germline CDR1 is DFQATT and CDR2 SNEGSKA (reference sequence). CDR3 size: 15 residues. The CDR3 spells CSARDVRTVVYGQYF. CDR3 nucleotide sequence: TGCAGTGCTAGAGACGTTCGGACAGTTGTCTACGGGCAGTACTTC.

This clonotype was picked up a small number of times. The chain joins TRBV6-1 to TRBJ2-1; 13 bases match TRBD2. The CDR3 runs 15 residues. Trimming took 7 bases from V and 3 from J; bases not matched to a gene: 3. The germline gives CDR1 MNHNS, CDR2 SASEGT. The CDR3 nucleotides are TGTGCCAGCAAACGGACTAGCGGGGGCTACAATGAGCAGTTCTTC. Its protein is CASKRTSGGYNEQFF.

As to this clonotype: The junction differs from germline at one of its ends, possibly a read error. This rearrangement joins TRBV12-3 or TRBV12-4 to TRBJ2-3; 8 bases map to TRBD2. The CDR3 totals 15 residues. CDR3 in DNA: TGTGCCAGCATTTTAGGGACGGGGGGGGCAGATACGCAGTATTTT. Residues: CASILGTGGADTQYF.

The CDR3 loop is CASTLSGGRGANVLTF. The CDR3 DNA is TGTGCCAGCACTCTCTCGGGGGGAAGAGGGGCCAACGTCCTGACTTTC. This sequence joins TRBV6-5 and TRBJ2-6; 7 positions match TRBD2. The junction had 10 bases not matched to a gene; V was cut back by 7 bases and J by 4 bases. Germline CDR1 MNHEY, CDR2 SVGAGI. The CDR3 has 16 residues.

For the CDR3, the DNA is TGTGCCAGCAGCTTAAGTCAGGGGTACACTGAAGCTTTCTTT. Encoded protein: CASSLSQGYTEAFF. This rearrangement joins TRBV7-9 to TRBJ1-1; tentatively, D is TRBD1 (6 bases). The germline V gene has CDR1 SEHNR and CDR2 FQNEAQ (reference sequence). The CDR3 length is 14 residues. V was trimmed by 2 bases and J by 3 bases, leaving 10 bases between them.

V is TRBV20-1 and J is TRBJ2-5, with D maybe TRBD1 (6 bases). This CDR3 is built from 14 residues. CDR1 and CDR2 from the germline V gene are DFQATT and SNEGSKA (reference sequence). CDR3 in amino acids: CSLRPTGLGETQYF. Written as DNA, the CDR3 is TGCAGCCTACGCCCCACAGGGTTAGGAGAGACCCAGTACTTC.

In this sample, this clonotype turned up many times. The chain employs TRBV6-1 and TRBJ2-5; D remains ambiguous. The ends were cut back, 8 bases at V and 8 bases at J, with 15 bases in the middle. This CDR3 has 12 residues. CDR1 MNHNS and CDR2 SASEGT come from the germline V gene. DNA for the CDR3: TGTGCCAGCGCCGGGTCCAGTTACACCCAGTACTTC. This gives the protein CASAGSSYTQYF.

This clonotype has only a few counts. V gene TRBV29-1 combines with J gene TRBJ2-1; 8 nucleotides agree with TRBD2. The germline gives CDR1 SQVTM, CDR2 ANQGSEA. The CDR3 runs 18 residues. J gave up 4 bases and V 0 bases, and 14 bases lay outside the gene matches. The CDR3 nucleotides are TGCAGCGTTGAAGAGGGGGGCATGGGCGGGGGGCCTTACAATGAGCAGTTCTTC. Encoded protein: CSVEEGGMGGGPYNEQFF.